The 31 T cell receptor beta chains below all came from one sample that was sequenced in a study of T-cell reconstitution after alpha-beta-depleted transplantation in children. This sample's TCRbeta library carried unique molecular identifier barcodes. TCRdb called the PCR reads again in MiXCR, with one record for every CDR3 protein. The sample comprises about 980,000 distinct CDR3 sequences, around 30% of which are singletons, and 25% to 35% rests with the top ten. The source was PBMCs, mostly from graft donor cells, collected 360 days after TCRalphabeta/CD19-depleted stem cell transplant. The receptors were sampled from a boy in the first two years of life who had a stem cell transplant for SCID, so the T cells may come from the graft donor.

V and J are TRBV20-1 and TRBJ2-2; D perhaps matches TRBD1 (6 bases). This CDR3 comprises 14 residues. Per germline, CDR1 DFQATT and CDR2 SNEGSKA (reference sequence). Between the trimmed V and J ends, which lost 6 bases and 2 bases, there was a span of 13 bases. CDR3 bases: TGCAGTGCAACTTGGACAGTCAACACCGGGGAGCTGTTTTTT. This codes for CSATWTVNTGELFF.

The CDR3 DNA reads as TGCGCCAGCAGCCCGTTGGCCGGGACAGGAAACACTGAAGCTTTCTTT. Protein product: CASSPLAGTGNTEAFF. The gene calls are TRBV5-1 and TRBJ1-1; TRBD1 matches 8 bases. V lost 4 bases to trimming and J lost 2 bases; unmatched junction nucleotides: 10. Germline assignment: CDR1 SGHRS and CDR2 YFSETQ. CDR3 length: 16 amino acids.

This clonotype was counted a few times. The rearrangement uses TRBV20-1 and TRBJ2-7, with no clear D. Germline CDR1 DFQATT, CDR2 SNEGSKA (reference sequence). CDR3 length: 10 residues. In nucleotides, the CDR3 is TGCGCCGCAGGTTACTACGAGCAGTACTTC. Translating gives CAAGYYEQYF.

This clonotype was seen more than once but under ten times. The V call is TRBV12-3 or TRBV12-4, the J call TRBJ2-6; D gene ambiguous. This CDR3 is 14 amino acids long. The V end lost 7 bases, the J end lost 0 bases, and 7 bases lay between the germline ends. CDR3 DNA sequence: TGTGCCAGCACCTTACCCTCTGGGGCCAACGTCCTGACTTTC. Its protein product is CASTLPSGANVLTF.

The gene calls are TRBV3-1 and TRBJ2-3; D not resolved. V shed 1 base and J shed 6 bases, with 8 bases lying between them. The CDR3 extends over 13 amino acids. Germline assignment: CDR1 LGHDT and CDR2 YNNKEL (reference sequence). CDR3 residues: CASSQVRWDTQYF. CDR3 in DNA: TGTGCCAGCAGCCAAGTCCGGTGGGATACGCAGTATTTT.

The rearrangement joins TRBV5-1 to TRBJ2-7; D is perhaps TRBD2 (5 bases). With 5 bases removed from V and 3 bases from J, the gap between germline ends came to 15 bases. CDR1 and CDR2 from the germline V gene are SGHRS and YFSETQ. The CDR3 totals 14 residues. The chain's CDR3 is CASRGETRYYEQYF. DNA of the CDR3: TGCGCCAGCAGGGGAGAGACCAGGTACTACGAGCAGTACTTC.

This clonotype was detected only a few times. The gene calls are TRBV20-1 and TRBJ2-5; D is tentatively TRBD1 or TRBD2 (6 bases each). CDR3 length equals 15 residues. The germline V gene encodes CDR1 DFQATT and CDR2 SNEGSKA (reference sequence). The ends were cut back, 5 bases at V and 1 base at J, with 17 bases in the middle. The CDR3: CSAPRGASAQETQYF. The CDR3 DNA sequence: TGCAGTGCTCCTAGGGGGGCTAGCGCCCAAGAGACCCAGTACTTC.

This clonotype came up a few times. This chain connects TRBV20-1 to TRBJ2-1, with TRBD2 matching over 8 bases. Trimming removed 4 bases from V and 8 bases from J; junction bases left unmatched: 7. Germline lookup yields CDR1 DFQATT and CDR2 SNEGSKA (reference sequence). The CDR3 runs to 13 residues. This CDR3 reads CSAKWTSRDEQFF. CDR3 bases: TGCAGTGCTAAATGGACTAGCCGGGATGAGCAGTTCTTC.

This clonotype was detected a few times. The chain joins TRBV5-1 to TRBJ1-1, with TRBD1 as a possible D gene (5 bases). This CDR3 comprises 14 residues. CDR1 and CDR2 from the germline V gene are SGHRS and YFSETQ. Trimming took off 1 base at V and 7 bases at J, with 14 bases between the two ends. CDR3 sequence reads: CASSLSGGVGEAFF. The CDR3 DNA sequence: TGCGCCAGCAGCTTGTCCGGGGGGGTAGGTGAAGCTTTCTTT.

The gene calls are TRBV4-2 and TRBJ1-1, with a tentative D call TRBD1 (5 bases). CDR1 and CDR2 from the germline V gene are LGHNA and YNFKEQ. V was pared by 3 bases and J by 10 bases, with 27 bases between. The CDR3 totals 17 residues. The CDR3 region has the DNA TGTGCCAGCAGCCAGAGAACACTTTACCGGGACCAAGCGGTAGCTTTCTTT. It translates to CASSQRTLYRDQAVAFF.

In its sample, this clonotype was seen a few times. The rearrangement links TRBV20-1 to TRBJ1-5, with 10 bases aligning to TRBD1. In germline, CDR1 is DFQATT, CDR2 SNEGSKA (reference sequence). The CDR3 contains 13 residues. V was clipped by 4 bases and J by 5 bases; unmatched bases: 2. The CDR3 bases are TGCAGTGCTAAAGGACAGGGGGATCAGCCCCAGCATTTT. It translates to CSAKGQGDQPQHF.

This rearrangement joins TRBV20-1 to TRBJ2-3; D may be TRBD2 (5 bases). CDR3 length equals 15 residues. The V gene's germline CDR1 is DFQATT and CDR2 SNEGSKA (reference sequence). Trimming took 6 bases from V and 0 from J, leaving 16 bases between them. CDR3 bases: TGCAGTGCCCCCCATGTTAGCGCGAGCACAGATACGCAGTATTTT. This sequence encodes CSAPHVSASTDTQYF.

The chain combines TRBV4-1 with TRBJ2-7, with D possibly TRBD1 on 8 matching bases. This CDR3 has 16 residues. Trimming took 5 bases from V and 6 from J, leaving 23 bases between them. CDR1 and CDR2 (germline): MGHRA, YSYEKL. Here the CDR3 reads CASSLGTLNRGGEQYF. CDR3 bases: TGCGCCAGCAGCTTGGGGACCCTCAACAGGGGGGGCGAGCAGTACTTC.

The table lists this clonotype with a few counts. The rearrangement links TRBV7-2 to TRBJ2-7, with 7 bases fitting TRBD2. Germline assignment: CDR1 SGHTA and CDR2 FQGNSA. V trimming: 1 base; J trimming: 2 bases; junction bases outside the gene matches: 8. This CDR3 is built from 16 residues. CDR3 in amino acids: CASSLVGGFITYEQYF. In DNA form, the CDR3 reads TGTGCCAGCAGCTTAGTCGGGGGGTTTATTACCTACGAGCAGTACTTC. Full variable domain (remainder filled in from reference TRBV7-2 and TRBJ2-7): GAGVSQSPSNKVTEKGKDVELRCDPISGHTALYWYRQSLGQGLEFLIYFQGNSAPDKSGLPSDRFSAERTGGSVSTLTIQRTQQEDSAVYLCASSLVGGFITYEQYFGPGTRLTVT.

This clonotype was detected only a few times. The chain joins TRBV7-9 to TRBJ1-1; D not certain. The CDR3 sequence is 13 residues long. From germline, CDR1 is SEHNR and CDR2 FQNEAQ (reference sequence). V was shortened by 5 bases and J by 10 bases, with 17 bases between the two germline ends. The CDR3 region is CASSHPTGLGAFF. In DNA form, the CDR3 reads TGTGCCAGCAGCCACCCGACCGGATTAGGAGCTTTCTTT.

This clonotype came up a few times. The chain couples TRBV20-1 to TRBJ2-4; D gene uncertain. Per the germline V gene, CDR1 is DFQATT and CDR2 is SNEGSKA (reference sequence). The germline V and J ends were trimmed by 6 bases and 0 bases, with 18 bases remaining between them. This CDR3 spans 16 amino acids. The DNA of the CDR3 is TGCAGTGCCCCTAACCCCGCGAAAGGAGCCAAAAACATTCAGTACTTC. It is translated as CSAPNPAKGAKNIQYF.

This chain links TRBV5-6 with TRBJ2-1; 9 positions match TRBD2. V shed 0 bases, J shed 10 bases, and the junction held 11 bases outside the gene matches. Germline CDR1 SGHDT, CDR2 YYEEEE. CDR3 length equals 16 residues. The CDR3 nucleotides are TGTGCCAGCAGCTTGGCCGTCGTAGCGGGGGTACGGGAGCAGTTCTTC. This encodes CASSLAVVAGVREQFF.

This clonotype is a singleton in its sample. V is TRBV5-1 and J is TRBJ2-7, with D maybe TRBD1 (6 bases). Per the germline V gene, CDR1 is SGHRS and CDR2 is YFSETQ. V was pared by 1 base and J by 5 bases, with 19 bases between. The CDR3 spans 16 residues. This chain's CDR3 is CASSLPEQGWSHEQYF. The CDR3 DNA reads TGCGCCAGCAGCTTGCCCGAACAGGGTTGGAGCCACGAGCAGTACTTC. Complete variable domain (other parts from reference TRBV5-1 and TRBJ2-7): KAGVTQTPRYLIKTRGQQVTLSCSPISGHRSVSWYQQTPGQGLQFLFEYFSETQRNKGNFPGRFSGRQFSNSRSEMNVSTLELGDSALYLCASSLPEQGWSHEQYFGPGTRLTVT.

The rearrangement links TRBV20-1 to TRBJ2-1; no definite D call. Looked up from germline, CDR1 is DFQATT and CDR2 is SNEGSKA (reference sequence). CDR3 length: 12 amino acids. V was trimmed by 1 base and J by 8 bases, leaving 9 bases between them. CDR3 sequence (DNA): TGCAGTGCTAGAGTGGCGGTCGATGAGCAGTTCTTC. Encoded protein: CSARVAVDEQFF.

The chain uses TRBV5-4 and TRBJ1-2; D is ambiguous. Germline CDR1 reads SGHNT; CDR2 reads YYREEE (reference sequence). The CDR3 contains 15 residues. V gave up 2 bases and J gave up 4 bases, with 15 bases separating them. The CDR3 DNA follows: TGTGCCAGCAGCTTATGGGTCAGGAGACTCTATGGCTACACCTTC. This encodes CASSLWVRRLYGYTF.

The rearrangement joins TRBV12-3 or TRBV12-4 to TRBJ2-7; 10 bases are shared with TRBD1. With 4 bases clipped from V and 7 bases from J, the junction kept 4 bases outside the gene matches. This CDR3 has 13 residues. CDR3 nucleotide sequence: TGTGCCAGCAGTTGGGGACAGGGGTGGGAGCAGTACTTC. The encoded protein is CASSWGQGWEQYF.

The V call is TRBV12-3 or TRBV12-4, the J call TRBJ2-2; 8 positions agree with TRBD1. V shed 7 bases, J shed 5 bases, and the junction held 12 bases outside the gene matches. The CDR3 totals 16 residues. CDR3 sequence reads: CASMITGTGRTGELFF. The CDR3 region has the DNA TGTGCCAGCATGATAACCGGGACAGGACGGACCGGGGAGCTGTTTTTT.

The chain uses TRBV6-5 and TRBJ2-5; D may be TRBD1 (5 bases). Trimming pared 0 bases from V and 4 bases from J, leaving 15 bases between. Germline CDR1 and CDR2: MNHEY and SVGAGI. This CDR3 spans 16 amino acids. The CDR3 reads CASSYSSVRASETQYF. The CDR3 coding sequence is TGTGCCAGCAGTTACTCTTCTGTCAGGGCCTCAGAGACCCAGTACTTC.

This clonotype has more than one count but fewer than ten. DNA for the CDR3: TGTGCCAGCAGGGGACAGACTAATCAGCCCCAGCATTTT. This sequence encodes CASRGQTNQPQHF. The chain is built from TRBV12-3 or TRBV12-4 and TRBJ1-5, with 7 bases matching TRBD1. Unmatched junction bases numbered 3, after V lost 6 bases and J lost 4 bases. The CDR3 is 13 residues long.

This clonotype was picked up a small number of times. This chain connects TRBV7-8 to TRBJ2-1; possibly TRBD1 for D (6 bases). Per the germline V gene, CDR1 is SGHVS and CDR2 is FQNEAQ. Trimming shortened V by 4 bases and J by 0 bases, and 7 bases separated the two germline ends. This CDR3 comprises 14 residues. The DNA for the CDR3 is TGTGCCAGCAGCTACAGGGTCTCCTACAATGAGCAGTTCTTC. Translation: CASSYRVSYNEQFF.

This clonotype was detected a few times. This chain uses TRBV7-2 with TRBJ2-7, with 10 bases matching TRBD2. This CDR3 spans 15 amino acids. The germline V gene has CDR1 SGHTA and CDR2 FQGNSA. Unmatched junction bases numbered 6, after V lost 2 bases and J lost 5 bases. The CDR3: CASSLMLLAGNEQYF. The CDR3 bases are TGTGCCAGCAGCTTAATGTTACTAGCGGGGAACGAGCAGTACTTC.

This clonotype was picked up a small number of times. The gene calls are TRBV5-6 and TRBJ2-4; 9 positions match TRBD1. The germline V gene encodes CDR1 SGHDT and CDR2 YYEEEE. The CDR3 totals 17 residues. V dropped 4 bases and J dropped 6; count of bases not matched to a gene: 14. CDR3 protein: CASSPINGQGRGNIQYF. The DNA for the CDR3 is TGTGCCAGCAGCCCTATTAACGGACAGGGGAGGGGAAACATTCAGTACTTC.

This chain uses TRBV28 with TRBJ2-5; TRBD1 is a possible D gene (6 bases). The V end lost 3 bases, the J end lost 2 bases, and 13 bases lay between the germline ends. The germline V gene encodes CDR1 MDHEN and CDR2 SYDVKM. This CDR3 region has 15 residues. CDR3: CASSFTQGLQETQYF. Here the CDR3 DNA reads TGTGCCAGCAGTTTCACGCAGGGGTTACAAGAGACCCAGTACTTC.

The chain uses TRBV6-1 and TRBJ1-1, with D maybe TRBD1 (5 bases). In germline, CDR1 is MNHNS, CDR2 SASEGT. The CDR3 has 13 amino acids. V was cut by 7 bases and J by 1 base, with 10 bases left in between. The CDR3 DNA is TGTGCCAGCAAATTCGACAGGAACACTGAAGCTTTCTTT. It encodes CASKFDRNTEAFF.

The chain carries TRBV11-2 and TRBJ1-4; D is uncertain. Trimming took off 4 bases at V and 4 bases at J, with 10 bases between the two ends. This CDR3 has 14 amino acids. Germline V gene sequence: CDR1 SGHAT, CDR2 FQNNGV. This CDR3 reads CASSSRRSNEKLFF. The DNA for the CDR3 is TGTGCCAGCAGCTCTCGACGGAGTAATGAAAAACTGTTTTTT. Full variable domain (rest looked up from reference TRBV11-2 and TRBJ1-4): EAGVAQSPRYKIIEKRQSVAFWCNPISGHATLYWYQQILGQGPKLLIQFQNNGVVDDSQLPKDRFSAERLKGVDSTLKIQPAKLEDSAVYLCASSSRRSNEKLFFGSGTQLSVL.

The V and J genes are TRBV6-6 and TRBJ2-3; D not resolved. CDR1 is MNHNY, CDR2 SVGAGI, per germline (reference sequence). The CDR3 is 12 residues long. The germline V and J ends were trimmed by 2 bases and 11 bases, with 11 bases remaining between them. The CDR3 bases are TGTGCCAGCAGTTACGGTATGGACGTGCAGTATTTT. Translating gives CASSYGMDVQYF.